The present T cell receptor beta chain was sequenced within a study of cytomegalovirus exposure and HLA in healthy donors. Germline CDR1 is MNHEY and CDR2 is SVGAGI. V was shortened by 4 bases and J by 2 bases, with 14 bases between the two germline ends. This CDR3 contains 15 residues. The study ran its PCR with 60 Vbeta and 13 Jbeta primers. Here immunoSEQ multiplex PCR was the method, and the copy in TCRdb shows in-frame clones only, minus some. The data contain around 150,000 clones, less than 90% of them singletons. Broader study findings: A later analysis reportedly found fewer N-insertions in an Asian-associated ancestry cluster than the approximately 700-donor mean. The study flagged roughly 150 TCR beta chains as cytomegalovirus-associated.

In regard to this clone: Its specificity is not known.

The receptor comes from a man in his fifties in good health and CMV-seropositive. This chain uses TRBV6-5 with TRBJ2-5; D may be TRBD1 (6 bases). Sequencing input: PBMCs. The CDR3 sequence is CASSWGLRGQETQYF. For the CDR3, the DNA is TGTGCCAGCAGTTGGGGGCTGAGGGGGCAAGAGACCCAGTACTTC.